This T cell receptor beta chain emerged from a study of cytomegalovirus exposure and HLA in healthy donors. Study at large: There were 117 million unique TCR beta sequences, drawn from about 190 million T cells, in an earlier analysis. There were some 400 genotyped donors. Of these, roughly 84% fell in the genetic ancestry cluster associated with self-reported Caucasian donors.

Study outcomes and limitations: In an earlier analysis, in several hundred donors, most V segments appeared productive either ~90% or ~30% of the time. An analysis that came later showed most CMV-associated TCR beta chains appearing HLA-restricted.

Trimming removed 0 bases from V and 7 bases from J; junction bases left unmatched: 3. The CDR3 has 14 residues. Germline V gives CDR1 LGHNA, CDR2 YNFKEQ. Comments on this clone: What it binds is unknown.

The PCR was carried out with 60 Vbeta primers and 13 Jbeta primers. Sequencing used immunoSEQ multiplex PCR; TCRdb keeps in-frame clones, though not all of them. The sample consists of 65,000 to 100,000 clones, 70% to 80% of them appearing once. The chain joins TRBV4-2 to TRBJ1-5, with 7 positions matching TRBD1. The specimen sequenced was PBMCs. This clonotype was obtained from a woman in her thirties or forties in good health and CMV-seropositive. In nucleotides, the CDR3 is TGTGCCAGCAGCCAAGAGACAGGGACCCAGCCCCAGCATTTT. It specifies CASSQETGTQPQHF.